These 3 T cell receptor beta chains share one sample of origin, sequenced in a study of CD8 T cells in ankylosing spondylitis. TCRdb used MiXCR to reprocess the 5' RACE reads, holding one entry per CDR3 protein. The table has under 250,000 distinct CDR3 sequences, around 25% seen once. Sequenced: blood, either unsorted or a sorted T cell fraction (not recorded which). Receptors were obtained from a male donor with ankylosing spondylitis or in good health (not recorded which).

This clonotype has a count of ten or more. This chain joins TRBV20-1 and TRBJ2-7, with D possibly TRBD2 on 6 matching bases. The CDR3 loop spans 11 amino acids. Trimming stripped 6 bases from V and 6 bases from J, with 12 bases between. CDR1 and CDR2 (germline): DFQATT, SNEGSKA (reference sequence). This chain's CDR3 is CSAPGLFEQYF. The DNA of the CDR3 is TGCAGTGCGCCGGGACTCTTCGAGCAGTACTTC.

This clonotype appeared a few times. The chain has TRBV29-1 and TRBJ2-1; D may be TRBD1 (5 bases). Germline CDR1 and CDR2: SQVTM and ANQGSEA. V was cut by 0 bases and J by 0 bases, with 12 bases left in between. The CDR3 totals 16 residues. This CDR3 is CSVEEPTANSYNEQFF. The CDR3, as DNA: TGCAGCGTTGAAGAACCGACAGCAAACTCCTACAATGAGCAGTTCTTC.

This clonotype has ten or more counts. The rearrangement joins TRBV10-3 to TRBJ2-2, with a possible D match to TRBD1 (5 bases). Trimming took 6 bases from V and 5 from J, leaving 16 bases between them. Germline lookup yields CDR1 ENHRY and CDR2 SYGVKD. The length of the CDR3 is 15 residues. CDR3: CAIRPVGRETGELFF. The DNA of the CDR3 is TGTGCCATCAGACCCGTGGGGCGAGAGACCGGGGAGCTGTTTTTT.